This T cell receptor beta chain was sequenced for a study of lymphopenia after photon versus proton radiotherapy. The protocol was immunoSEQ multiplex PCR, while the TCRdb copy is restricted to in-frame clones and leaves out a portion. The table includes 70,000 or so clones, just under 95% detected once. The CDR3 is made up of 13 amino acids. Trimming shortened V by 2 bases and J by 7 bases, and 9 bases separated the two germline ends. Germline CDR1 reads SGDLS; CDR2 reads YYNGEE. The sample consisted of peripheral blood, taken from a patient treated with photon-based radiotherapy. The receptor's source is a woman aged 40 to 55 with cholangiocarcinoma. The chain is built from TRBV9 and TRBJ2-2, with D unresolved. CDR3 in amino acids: CASSVVDGGELFF. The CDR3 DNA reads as TGTGCCAGCAGCGTTGTAGATGGCGGGGAGCTGTTTTTT.